Below, 10 T cell receptor beta chains from the same sample are listed, as sequenced in a study of blood T cell repertoires in COVID-19. Generated by immunoSEQ multiplex PCR, the TCRdb table keeps only in-frame clones and is missing some. Altogether around 70,000 clones are present, about 83% being singletons, with the ten largest covering roughly 43%. Sequencing was carried out using peripheral blood. The source is a man older than 75 with acute or convalescent COVID-19.

This chain links TRBV6-2 or TRBV6-3 with TRBJ1-5, with 9 bases fitting TRBD1. V was pared by 0 bases and J by 4 bases, with 1 base of the junction left unmatched. The CDR3 loop spans 15 amino acids. Germline assignment: CDR1 MNHEY and CDR2 SVGEGT. CDR3 protein: CASSYSTGGNQPQHF. The DNA of the CDR3 is TGTGCCAGCAGTTACTCGACAGGGGGAAATCAGCCCCAGCATTTT.

The gene calls are TRBV7-9 and TRBJ2-7; 8 bases are a match to TRBD2. Germline V gene sequence: CDR1 SEHNR, CDR2 FQNEAQ (reference sequence). There are 15 residues in the CDR3. Trimming at V came to 3 bases and at J to 11 bases, leaving 15 bases not matched to a gene. CDR3 in DNA: TGTGCCAGCAGCTTCGGCGGGAGGAGGGGAACGTGGGAGTACTTC. Translated: CASSFGGRRGTWEYF.

This chain links TRBV19 with TRBJ2-3, with 13 bases matching TRBD2. The CDR3 is 14 residues long. Germline V CDR1 and CDR2: LNHDA, SQIVND (reference sequence). The ends lost 6 bases at V and 7 bases at J; junction bases unmatched: 4. This CDR3 is CASRTSGGSHTQYF. Here the CDR3 DNA reads TGTGCCAGTAGGACTAGCGGGGGGTCCCATACGCAGTATTTT.

The chain has TRBV7-2 and TRBJ2-1, with 8 bases that match TRBD2. V shed 3 bases and J 6 bases; nucleotides not matched to a gene: 10. CDR3 length: 16 residues. Germline-derived CDR1 and CDR2 are SGHTA and FQGNSA. The CDR3 region has the DNA TGTGCCAGCAGCTTTACCGGGACTAGGGCCAGCAATGAGCAGTTCTTC. This encodes CASSFTGTRASNEQFF.

The J gene is TRBJ2-3, the V gene TRBV7-9, with TRBD2 matching 11 bases. V was clipped by 4 bases and J by 2 bases; unmatched bases: 11. CDR3 length: 18 amino acids. Germline CDR1 is SEHNR and CDR2 is FQNEAQ (reference sequence). The CDR3 protein is CASSSTSGTILSTDTQYF. The DNA for the CDR3 is TGTGCCAGCAGCTCGACTAGCGGGACTATATTATCCACAGATACGCAGTATTTT.

The chain has TRBV28 and TRBJ2-5; possibly TRBD2 for D (6 bases). This CDR3 spans 17 amino acids. From germline, CDR1 is MDHEN and CDR2 SYDVKM. Trimming pared 3 bases from V and 1 base from J, leaving 18 bases between. The CDR3 region has the DNA TGTGCCAGCAGTTTGGGGAATCGGAGGGGAAGCCAAGAGACCCAGTACTTC. Its protein is CASSLGNRRGSQETQYF.

The V and J genes are TRBV24-1 and TRBJ2-5; no firm D call. V was shortened by 5 bases and J by 3 bases, with 6 bases between the two germline ends. This CDR3 has 12 residues. CDR1 KGHDR and CDR2 SFDVKD come from the germline V gene. CDR3 protein: CATSGAEETQYF. CDR3 coding DNA: TGTGCCACCAGTGGGGCAGAAGAGACCCAGTACTTC.

The V call is TRBV7-9, the J call TRBJ2-3; tentative D call: TRBD2 (5 bases). Germline CDR1 SEHNR, CDR2 FQNEAQ (reference sequence). This CDR3 has 13 amino acids. Trimming stripped 5 bases from V and 1 base from J, with 7 bases between. DNA of the CDR3: TGTGCCAGCAGCCCGGAGGGCACAGATACGCAGTATTTT. Protein: CASSPEGTDTQYF.

The chain combines TRBV14 with TRBJ1-2; D perhaps matches TRBD1 (6 bases). Germline CDR1 and CDR2: SGHDN and FVKESK. This CDR3 spans 15 amino acids. Trimming cost V 0 bases and J 10 bases, with 18 bases left between them. In DNA form, the CDR3 reads TGTGCCAGCAGCCAAGATTCCTTACAGGGTAACGCCTACACCTTC. It is translated as CASSQDSLQGNAYTF.

This chain connects TRBV6-5 to TRBJ2-7; no clear D. Germline V gives CDR1 MNHEY, CDR2 SVGAGI. V lost 3 bases to trimming and J lost 2 bases, with 11 bases between them. The length of the CDR3 is 14 residues. The CDR3 protein is CASSYSTEPYEQYF. CDR3 coding DNA: TGTGCCAGCAGTTATTCTACAGAACCCTACGAGCAGTACTTC.